These T cell receptor beta chains were read from a single sample in a study of blood T cell repertoires in COVID-19. Generated by immunoSEQ multiplex PCR, the TCRdb table keeps only in-frame clones and is missing some. The sample contains roughly 380,000 clones, roughly 90% of which appear only once. Sequencing was carried out using PBMCs or T cells enriched from blood (not recorded which). These receptors were collected from a woman aged 25 to 39 who had recovered from COVID-19. Each CDR3 is given without its conserved first and last residue.

TRBV6-6	TRBJ1-5	ASILRGQGNQPQH
TRBV5-1	TRBJ1-4	ASRQQASNEKLF
TRBV7-3	TRBJ2-3	ASSLAGLTTDTQY
TRBV27	TRBJ2-7	ASSLWGSGSVSYEQY
TRBV13	TRBJ2-3	ASSLGGSSPGTQY
TRBV5-8	TRBJ1-5	ASSPREGQPQH
TRBV23-1	TRBJ2-2	ASSQASPRTPGSCF
TRBV11-2	TRBJ2-7	ASSLTDSYEQY
TRBV28	TRBJ2-1	ASSLIEASGNNEQF
TRBV5-1	TRBJ1-2	ASSTREAGGYT
TRBV19	TRBJ1-4	ASSFDKTATNEKLF
TRBV28	TRBJ1-2	ASSNPGQRYGYT
TRBV2	TRBJ2-7	ASRREGSSYEQY
TRBV5-1	TRBJ2-1	ASSLPLAGVGNEQF
TRBV18	TRBJ1-1	ASSSQGGDTEAF
TRBV7-8	TRBJ2-7	ASSFTQGEDYEQY
TRBV4-1	TRBJ2-5	ASSQLDRTQETQY
TRBV29-1	TRBJ2-1	SVHRVTSSAEQF